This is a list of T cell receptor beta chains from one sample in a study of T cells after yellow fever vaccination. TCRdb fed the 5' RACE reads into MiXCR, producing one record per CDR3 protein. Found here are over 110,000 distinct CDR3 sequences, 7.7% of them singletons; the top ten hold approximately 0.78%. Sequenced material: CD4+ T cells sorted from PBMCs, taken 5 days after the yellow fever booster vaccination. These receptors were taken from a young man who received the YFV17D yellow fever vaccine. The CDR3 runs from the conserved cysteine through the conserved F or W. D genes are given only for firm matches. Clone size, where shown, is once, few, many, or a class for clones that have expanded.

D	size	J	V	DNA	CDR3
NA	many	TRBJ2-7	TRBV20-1	TGCAGTGTTTCCCGAAGGGACGAGCAGTACTTC	CSVSRRDEQYF
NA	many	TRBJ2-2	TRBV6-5	TGTGCCAGCAGTCGGACCGGGGAGCTGTTTTTT	CASSRTGELFF
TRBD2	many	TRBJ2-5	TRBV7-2	TGTGCCAGCAGCTTTCACGGGACTAGCGGAATAACGACCCAGTACTTC	CASSFHGTSGITTQYF
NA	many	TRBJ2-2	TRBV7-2	TGTGCCAGCAGTTTATACTATAGCGGGAACACCGGGGAGCTGTTTTTT	CASSLYYSGNTGELFF
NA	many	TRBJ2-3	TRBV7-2	TGTGCCAGCAGCTTAGTGGGGGGACTTCGCACAGATACGCAGTATTTT	CASSLVGGLRTDTQYF
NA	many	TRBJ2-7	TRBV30	TGTGCCTGGAGTATCGCCCTACCATCTCTCTACGAGCAGTACTTC	CAWSIALPSLYEQYF
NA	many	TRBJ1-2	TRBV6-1	TGTGCCAGCAGGACCTCCAGGGTGCATGGCTACACCTTC	CASRTSRVHGYTF
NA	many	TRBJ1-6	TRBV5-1	TGCGCCAGCAGGGAGAGAGTTAATTCACCCCTCCACTTT	CASRERVNSPLHF
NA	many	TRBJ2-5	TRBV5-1	TGCGCCAGCAGCTTGGTTGGCAGGCAAGAGACCCAGTACTTC	CASSLVGRQETQYF
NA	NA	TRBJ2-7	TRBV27	TGTGCCGGCGGCTGGTGCAGGGCGTTCTACGAGCAGTACTTC	CAGGWCRAFYEQYF
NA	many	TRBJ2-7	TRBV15	TGTGCCACCAGCACTGGCCTGACGATTTACGAGCAGTACTTC	CATSTGLTIYEQYF
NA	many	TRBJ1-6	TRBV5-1	TGCGCCAGCAGCTTGTTCGGGGGGTCAATCGCTTCACCCCTCCACTTT	CASSLFGGSIASPLHF
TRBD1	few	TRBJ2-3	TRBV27	TGTGCCAGCAACCCCCGGGACAGGGGCACAGATACGCAGTATTTT	CASNPRDRGTDTQYF
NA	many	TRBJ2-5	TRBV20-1	TGCAGTGCTAGGCCGGAACGGCTGGGGGCCCAAGAGACCCAGTACTTC	CSARPERLGAQETQYF
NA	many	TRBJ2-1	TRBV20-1	TGCAGTGCTGCAGGGGAAGGCTCCTACAATGAGCAGTTCTTC	CSAAGEGSYNEQFF
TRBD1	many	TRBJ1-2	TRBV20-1	TGCAGCCCCGGGGGGACAGGGGGCGATGGCTACACCTTC	CSPGGTGGDGYTF
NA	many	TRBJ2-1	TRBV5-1	TGCGCCAGCAGCCAAGGACGGTACAATGAGCAGTTCTTC	CASSQGRYNEQFF
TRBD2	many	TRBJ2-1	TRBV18	TGTGCCAGCTCACCACCGGGACTAGCGGGAGGGGATGAGCAGTTCTTC	CASSPPGLAGGDEQFF
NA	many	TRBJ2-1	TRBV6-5	TGTGCCAGCAACGGCAGGGGAGGGAATGAGCAGTTCTTC	CASNGRGGNEQFF
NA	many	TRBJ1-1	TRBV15	TGTGCCACCAGCAGACTCATGTCCACTGAAGCTTTCTTT	CATSRLMSTEAFF
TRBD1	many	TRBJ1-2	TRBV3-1	TGTGCCAGCACCGCCACAGGGGGGCGGAACTATGGCTACACCTTC	CASTATGGRNYGYTF
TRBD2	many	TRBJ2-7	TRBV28	TGTGCCAGCACCCCCCCTTTACTAGCGGGAGCGCACGAGCAGTACTTC	CASTPPLLAGAHEQYF
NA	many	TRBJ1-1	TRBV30	TGTGCCTGGAGTGTACGATACCTCCTGACTGAAGCTTTCTTT	CAWSVRYLLTEAFF
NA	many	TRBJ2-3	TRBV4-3	TGCGCCAGCAGCCCCGAGCGGGCCCGTCCTACCCGCACAGATACGCAGTATTTT	CASSPERARPTRTDTQYF
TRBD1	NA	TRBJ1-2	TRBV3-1	TGTGCCAACGCCATTGAATCGAAAGGGGGCGTTCCTCCTGGCTACACCTTC	CANAIESKGGVPPGYTF
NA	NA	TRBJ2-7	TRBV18	TGTGCCAGCTCACCCAGCTGGGACGAGCAGTACTTC	CASSPSWDEQYF
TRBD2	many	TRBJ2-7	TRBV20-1	TGCAGTGCTAGAGATCCCAGCGGGAGGAAACTCTCCTACGAGCAGTACTTC	CSARDPSGRKLSYEQYF
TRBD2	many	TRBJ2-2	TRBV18	TGTGCCAGCTCACCACCGGGACTAGCGGGAGCCGGGGAGCTGTTTTTT	CASSPPGLAGAGELFF
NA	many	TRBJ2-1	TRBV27	TGTGCCAGCAGTCAAAATGGGGGCAGGGGGGGCATGGAGCAGTTCTTC	CASSQNGGRGGMEQFF
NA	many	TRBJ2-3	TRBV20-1	TGCAGTGCTAGGCGAGGAGATACGCAGTATTTT	CSARRGDTQYF
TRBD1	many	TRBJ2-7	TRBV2	TGTGCCAGCACCACAGGGGTTATCGACGAGCAGTACTTC	CASTTGVIDEQYF
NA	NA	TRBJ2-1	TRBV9	TGTGCCAGCAGCGTAACGAGCGTAAACAATGAGCAGTTCTTC	CASSVTSVNNEQFF
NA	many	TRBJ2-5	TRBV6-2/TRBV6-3	TGTGCCAGCATCCTGAGACTCACTGGTGCGACCCAGTACTTC	CASILRLTGATQYF
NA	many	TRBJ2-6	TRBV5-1	TGCGCCAGCAGCCTCACAGAGAGCTTTGGAAACGTCCTGACTTTC	CASSLTESFGNVLTF
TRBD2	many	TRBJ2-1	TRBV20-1	TGCAGTGCTAGCTTTCCCCGACTAGCGGAGCACAATGAGCAGTTCTTC	CSASFPRLAEHNEQFF
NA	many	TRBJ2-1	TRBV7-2	TGTGCCAGCAGCTTGAGGGATCCGGGCAATGAGCAGTTCTTC	CASSLRDPGNEQFF
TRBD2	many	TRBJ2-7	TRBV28	TGTGCCAGCACCGTTCTCACTAGCGGATCTTACGAGCAGTACTTC	CASTVLTSGSYEQYF
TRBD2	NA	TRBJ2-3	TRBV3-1	TGTGCCTCCACCAAGCAGCGGGAGAGGACAGATACGCAGTATTTT	CASTKQRERTDTQYF
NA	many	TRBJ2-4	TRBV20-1	TGCAGTGCCCTGCCCCCGGTAGCCAAAAACATTCAGTACTTC	CSALPPVAKNIQYF
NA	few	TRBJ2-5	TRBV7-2	TGTGCCAGCAGCCTACGTACGTCTGAGACCCAGTACTTC	CASSLRTSETQYF
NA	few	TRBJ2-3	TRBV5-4	TGTGCCAGCAGCCCGGAACCACCCTCGAATACGCAGTATTTT	CASSPEPPSNTQYF
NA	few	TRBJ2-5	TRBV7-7	TGTGCCAGCAGCTTAGATTCGGGGTCCGGAGAGACCCAGTACTTC	CASSLDSGSGETQYF
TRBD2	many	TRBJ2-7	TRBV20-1	TGCAGTGCTGGACTAGCGGGAGTCTACGAGCAGTACTTC	CSAGLAGVYEQYF
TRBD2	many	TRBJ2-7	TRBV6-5	TGTGCCAGCAGTTATAGCGGGATCCTCTCCTACGAGCAGTACTTC	CASSYSGILSYEQYF
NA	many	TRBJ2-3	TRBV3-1	TGTGCCAGCAAGCGGCGCGGGAATCTTGATACGCAGTATTTT	CASKRRGNLDTQYF
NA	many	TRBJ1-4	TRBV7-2	TGTGCCAGCAGCTTCACACAGGGAGCAGGAAAACTGTTTTTT	CASSFTQGAGKLFF
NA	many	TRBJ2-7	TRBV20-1	TGCAGTGCTAGTCAAGGGTACTCCTACGAGCAGTACTTC	CSASQGYSYEQYF
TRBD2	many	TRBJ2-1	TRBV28	TGTGCCAGCAGTTTCGGGCTAGCGGGAGAGGCTGAGCAGTTCTTC	CASSFGLAGEAEQFF
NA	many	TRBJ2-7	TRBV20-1	TGCAGTGCTAGACGGGATTCCGAGCAGTACTTC	CSARRDSEQYF
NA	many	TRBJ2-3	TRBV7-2	TGTGCCAGCAGCTTATCTGTGGTAACGCAGTATTTT	CASSLSVVTQYF
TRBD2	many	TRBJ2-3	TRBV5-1	TGCGCCAGCAGCTTGGAACTAGCGGGAGAATCAGATACGCAGTATTTT	CASSLELAGESDTQYF
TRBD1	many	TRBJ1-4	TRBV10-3	TGTGCCATCAGTGACAGGGGGTACGAAAAACTGTTTTTT	CAISDRGYEKLFF
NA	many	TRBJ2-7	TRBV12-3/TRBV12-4	TGTGCCAGCAGTTTAGAGAGGGGGGTTTCCTACGAGCAGTACTTC	CASSLERGVSYEQYF
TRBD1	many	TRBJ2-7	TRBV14	TGTGCCAGCAGCCAAGGACAGGGGAAAGGATCCTACGAGCAGTACTTC	CASSQGQGKGSYEQYF
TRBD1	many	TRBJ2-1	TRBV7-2	TGTGCCAGCAGCTCCGGACAGGGTCGGGAGCAGTTCTTC	CASSSGQGREQFF
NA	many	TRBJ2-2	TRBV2	TGTGCCAGCGGTCTGTTGAGCACCGGGGAGCTGTTTTTT	CASGLLSTGELFF